The next 5 T cell receptor beta chains were all read from a single sample in a study of CD8 T cells in ankylosing spondylitis. TCRdb processed the 5' RACE reads anew with MiXCR; each CDR3 protein has one entry. Of approximately 250,000 distinct CDR3 sequences listed, roughly a quarter are singletons. Sequenced: blood, either unsorted or a sorted T cell fraction (not recorded which). The receptor set was obtained from a male donor with ankylosing spondylitis or in good health (not recorded which).

This clonotype was recorded at least ten times. This sequence joins TRBV14 and TRBJ2-1; D gene unclear. CDR3 length: 13 residues. Trimming stripped 5 bases from V and 2 bases from J, with 7 bases between. Germline V gene lookup returns CDR1 SGHDN and CDR2 FVKESK. For the CDR3, the DNA is TGTGCCAGCAGCTACAGAGCCTACAATGAGCAGTTCTTC. Encoded protein: CASSYRAYNEQFF.

This clonotype was seen a handful of times. This chain uses TRBV20-1 with TRBJ1-1; D may be TRBD1 (5 bases). Deletions cut 1 base from V and 5 bases from J, with 11 bases between. CDR3 length: 13 amino acids. The germline V gene has CDR1 DFQATT and CDR2 SNEGSKA (reference sequence). The CDR3 protein is CSARGRGGTEAFF. The CDR3 coding sequence is TGCAGTGCTAGAGGAAGGGGCGGAACTGAAGCTTTCTTT.

This clonotype was seen repeatedly, ten times or more. The CDR3 region has the DNA TGTGCCAGCAGCATTGGGACAGGTCGTGTGAACATTCAGTACTTC. This codes for CASSIGTGRVNIQYF. V gene TRBV5-5 combines with J gene TRBJ2-4; 8 bases match TRBD1. This CDR3 region has 15 residues. J was trimmed by 7 bases and V by 4 bases; bases with no gene match: 10. Germline V gives CDR1 SGHKS, CDR2 YYEKEE (reference sequence). The full variable domain, its missing parts supplied by reference TRBV5-5 and TRBJ2-4, is DAGVTQSPTHLIKTRGQQVTLRCSPISGHKSVSWYQQVLGQGPQFIFQYYEKEERGRGNFPDRFSARQFPNYSSELNVNALLLGDSALYLCASSIGTGRVNIQYFGAGTRLSVL.

This clonotype was detected many times. The V gene is TRBV12-3 or TRBV12-4, the J gene TRBJ2-3; 8 bases line up with TRBD1. V shed 9 bases and J 4 bases; nucleotides not matched to a gene: 6. The CDR3 is 13 amino acids. The CDR3 nucleotides read TGTGCCAGTTCAGGGGGCGCGGCAGATACGCAGTATTTT. Its protein is CASSGGAADTQYF.

This clonotype was seen at least ten times. This rearrangement joins TRBV20-1 to TRBJ2-3, with 10 bases fitting TRBD1. CDR3 length equals 15 residues. Germline lookup yields CDR1 DFQATT and CDR2 SNEGSKA (reference sequence). J lost 2 bases, V lost 6 bases, and 8 bases had no gene match. Here the CDR3 reads CSATTGTGATDTQYF. As DNA, the CDR3 is TGCAGTGCAACTACCGGGACAGGGGCCACAGATACGCAGTATTTT.